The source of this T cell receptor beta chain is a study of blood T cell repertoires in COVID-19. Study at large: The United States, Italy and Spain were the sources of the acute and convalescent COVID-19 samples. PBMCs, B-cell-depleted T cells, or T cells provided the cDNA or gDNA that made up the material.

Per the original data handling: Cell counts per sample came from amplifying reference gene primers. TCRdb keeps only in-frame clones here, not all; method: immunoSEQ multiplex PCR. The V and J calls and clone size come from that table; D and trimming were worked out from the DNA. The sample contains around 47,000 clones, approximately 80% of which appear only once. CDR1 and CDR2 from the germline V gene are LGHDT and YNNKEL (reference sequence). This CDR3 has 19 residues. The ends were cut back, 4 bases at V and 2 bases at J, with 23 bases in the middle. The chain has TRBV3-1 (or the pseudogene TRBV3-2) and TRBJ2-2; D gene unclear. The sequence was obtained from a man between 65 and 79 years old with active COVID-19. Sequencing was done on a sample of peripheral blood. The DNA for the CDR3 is TGTGCCAGCAGCCCTCCTAACTATTTGTCTAGTCGAAACACCGGGGAGCTGTTTTTT. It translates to CASSPPNYLSSRNTGELFF.